These T cell receptor beta chains were read from a single sample in a study of human T cells and chemical hapten exposure. MiXCR was run by TCRdb on the RACE reads, yielding one entry per CDR3 protein. The sample yields 95,000 to 150,000 distinct CDR3 sequences, approximately 10% seen once. This sample comprised whole blood, obtained in connection with sensitization to the hapten diphenylcyclopropenone (DPC). The receptors derive from a woman aged 45-65 years with alopecia areata. Some clones in this sample may be carry-over from other donors' samples. Both conserved end residues are part of each CDR3. D genes are given only for firm matches. Size values are once, few and many counts, or a class for expanded clones, and some rows have none.

>TRBV19|many|TRBD1|TRBJ2-5
CASKTGPQQETQYF
TGTGCCAGCAAGACAGGGCCCCAGCAAGAGACCCAGTACTTC
>TRBV9|many|TRBD2|TRBJ2-3
CASTLGVAGGTDTQYF
TGTGCCAGCACCCTAGGGGTAGCGGGGGGCACAGATACGCAGTATTTT
>TRBV3-1|few|-|TRBJ2-3
CASSQDTRGRTDTQYF
TGTGCCAGCAGCCAAGATACGCGGGGCCGCACAGATACGCAGTATTTT
>TRBV6-5|-|-|TRBJ1-1
CASSYSMLKGPEAFF
TGTGCCAGCAGTTACTCGATGCTGAAGGGCCCCGAAGCTTTCTTT
>TRBV19|-|-|TRBJ2-6
CASKGAGANVLTF
TGTGCCAGTAAGGGGGCTGGGGCCAACGTCCTGACTTTC
>TRBV6-6|-|TRBD2|TRBJ2-7
CASRLGTSGSYEQYF
TGTGCCAGCAGGCTCGGGACTAGCGGGAGTTACGAGCAGTACTTC
>TRBV29-1|many|-|TRBJ2-7
CSVDGPDGRGSYEQYF
TGCAGCGTTGATGGCCCCGACGGGCGGGGCTCCTACGAGCAGTACTTC
>TRBV2|few|TRBD1|TRBJ1-6
CASSGGTGGSPLHF
TGTGCCAGCAGTGGGGGGACAGGGGGATCACCCCTCCACTTT
>TRBV4-1|-|TRBD2|TRBJ2-1
CASSHPTTSGYNEQFF
TGCGCCAGCAGCCATCCCACTACTAGCGGGTACAATGAGCAGTTCTTC
>TRBV7-9|few|-|TRBJ1-1
CASSLASWYGTEAFF
TGTGCCAGCAGCTTAGCGAGCTGGTATGGCACTGAAGCTTTCTTT
>TRBV28|-|TRBD2|TRBJ2-1
CASSSLAGAYNEQFF
TGTGCCAGCAGTTCCCTAGCGGGCGCCTACAATGAGCAGTTCTTC
>TRBV2|few|-|TRBJ2-7
CASNPDTYEQYF
TGTGCCAGCAATCCCGACACCTACGAGCAGTACTTC
>TRBV7-2|few|-|TRBJ1-1
CASSLGSGGGVTEAFF
TGTGCCAGCAGCTTAGGGTCGGGGGGCGGTGTCACTGAAGCTTTCTTT
>TRBV18|few|-|TRBJ2-3
CASSRDSVSTDTQYF
TGTGCCAGCTCCCGTGACAGCGTTAGCACAGATACGCAGTATTTT
>TRBV20-1|few|-|TRBJ2-3
CSARKDEYLHTQYF
TGCAGTGCTCGGAAGGACGAGTACCTCCATACGCAGTATTTT
>TRBV7-2|few|-|TRBJ1-1
CASSFAIRETEAFF
TGTGCCAGCAGCTTCGCAATAAGGGAAACTGAAGCTTTCTTT
>TRBV12-3/TRBV12-4|few|TRBD1|TRBJ1-3
CASSPRQGGGNTIYF
TGTGCCAGCAGCCCGAGACAGGGGGGTGGAAACACCATATATTTT
>TRBV12-3/TRBV12-4|few|TRBD2|TRBJ2-1
CASSGTSGSPGVYNEQFF
TGTGCCAGCAGTGGGACTAGCGGGTCTCCTGGCGTCTACAATGAGCAGTTCTTC
>TRBV30|few|-|TRBJ1-4
CAWSVVRGEKLFF
TGTGCCTGGAGTGTAGTCCGAGGGGAAAAACTGTTTTTT
>TRBV29-1|few|-|TRBJ2-1
CSVEMLRYNEQFF
TGCAGCGTTGAAATGCTGCGCTACAATGAGCAGTTCTTC
>TRBV6-2/TRBV6-3|few|TRBD2|TRBJ2-1
CASSSSSGYNEQFF
TGTGCCAGCAGTTCCTCTAGCGGCTACAATGAGCAGTTCTTC
>TRBV10-3|-|TRBD1|TRBJ2-7
CAISGQGAKNEQYF
TGTGCCATCAGTGGACAGGGGGCTAAGAACGAGCAGTACTTC
>TRBV7-2|-|-|TRBJ1-5
CASSYRTEQPQHF
TGTGCCAGCAGCTACCGGACAGAACAGCCCCAGCATTTT
>TRBV29-1|-|-|TRBJ1-1
CSAPIGTEAFF
TGCAGCGCGCCCATCGGCACTGAAGCTTTCTTT
>TRBV4-3|few|-|TRBJ2-3
CASSRTEGSTDTQYF
TGCGCCAGCAGCCGCACAGAAGGGAGCACAGATACGCAGTATTTT
>TRBV28|-|-|TRBJ1-6
CASSFGGKNSPLHF
TGTGCCAGCAGTTTCGGAGGGAAAAATTCACCCCTCCACTTT
>TRBV27|-|-|TRBJ1-1
CASMRGGRFSEAFF
TGTGCCAGCATGAGGGGGGGCAGGTTCTCTGAAGCTTTCTTT
>TRBV29-1|few|TRBD1|TRBJ2-5
CSVGTGLEETQYF
TGCAGCGTCGGGACAGGGCTGGAGGAGACCCAGTACTTC
>TRBV6-2/TRBV6-3|many|TRBD2|TRBJ2-1
CASRDPGLVAYNEQFF
TGTGCCAGCAGGGATCCGGGACTAGTAGCCTACAATGAGCAGTTCTTC
>TRBV29-1|-|TRBD1|TRBJ1-1
CSVGTGTANTEAFF
TGCAGCGTTGGGACCGGGACAGCGAACACTGAAGCTTTCTTT
>TRBV14|few|-|TRBJ2-7
CASSQDRGSRLGEQYF
TGTGCCAGCAGCCAAGATCGGGGCAGCCGATTAGGCGAGCAGTACTTC
>TRBV10-3|-|-|TRBJ2-7
CATGGGASSYEQYF
TGTGCCACCGGCGGCGGGGCTAGCTCCTACGAGCAGTACTTC
>TRBV2|-|-|TRBJ2-1
CASSERGGGWGEQFF
TGTGCCAGCAGTGAAAGAGGGGGAGGTTGGGGTGAGCAGTTCTTC
>TRBV4-2|-|-|TRBJ1-1
CASSQDYHRATTEAFF
TGTGCCAGCAGCCAAGATTATCACAGGGCGACGACTGAAGCTTTCTTT
>TRBV27|-|-|TRBJ2-2
CASSFSVRRELFF
TGTGCCAGCAGTTTTTCGGTTAGGCGGGAGCTGTTTTTT
>TRBV20-1|few|-|TRBJ1-5
CSASQGANQPQHF
TGCAGTGCTAGTCAAGGGGCGAATCAGCCCCAGCATTTT
>TRBV12-3/TRBV12-4|-|TRBD1|TRBJ1-1
CASSFGYRGRNTEAFF
TGTGCCAGCAGTTTTGGTTACAGGGGGAGGAACACTGAAGCTTTCTTT
>TRBV2|-|TRBD2|TRBJ2-5
CALTDSSGSWSQYF
TGTGCCCTAACGGACTCTAGCGGGTCCTGGTCCCAGTACTTC
>TRBV28|-|-|TRBJ2-1
CASTFGGPWDEQFF
TGTGCCAGCACGTTTGGAGGACCATGGGATGAGCAGTTCTTC
>TRBV11-2|-|TRBD2|TRBJ2-4
CASRGGTNIQYF
TGTGCCAGCAGGGGAGGGACAAACATTCAGTACTTC
>TRBV2|few|-|TRBJ2-4
CASGGFGGNIQYF
TGTGCCAGCGGAGGGTTTGGCGGAAACATTCAGTACTTC
>TRBV5-4|-|-|TRBJ1-6
CASSRDTYNSPLHF
TGTGCCAGCAGCAGGGACACCTATAATTCACCCCTCCACTTT
>TRBV12-3/TRBV12-4|-|TRBD1|TRBJ1-1
CASSPGQGMNTEAFF
TGTGCCAGCAGCCCCGGACAGGGGATGAACACTGAAGCTTTCTTT
>TRBV5-6|few|-|TRBJ1-1
CASSLVAQGLVTEAFF
TGTGCCAGCAGCTTGGTTGCGCAGGGTTTGGTAACTGAAGCTTTCTTT
>TRBV6-5|many|-|TRBJ1-1
CASRNSGFINTEAFF
TGTGCCAGCAGAAATTCAGGGTTTATTAACACTGAAGCTTTCTTT
>TRBV28|-|-|TRBJ2-5
CASRWDPGETQYF
TGTGCCAGCAGGTGGGACCCGGGGGAGACCCAGTACTTC
>TRBV4-3|-|-|TRBJ2-5
CASSRIRTGYGETQYF
TGCGCCAGCAGTCGAATTAGAACAGGGTACGGCGAGACCCAGTACTTC
>TRBV7-2|many|TRBD1|TRBJ2-5
CASSFTTGGKTQYF
TGTGCCAGCAGCTTTACGACAGGGGGCAAGACCCAGTACTTC
>TRBV29-1|many|-|TRBJ1-2
CSARDSDYGYTF
TGCAGCGCTAGAGACAGCGACTATGGCTACACCTTC
>TRBV4-3|few|TRBD2|TRBJ2-1
CASSQGQREIIQNEQFF
TGCGCCAGCAGCCAAGGGCAGCGGGAGATTATCCAGAATGAGCAGTTCTTC
>TRBV10-2|few|TRBD2|TRBJ2-5
CASRPSGQETQYF
TGCGCCAGCAGACCTAGCGGCCAAGAGACCCAGTACTTC
>TRBV27|few|-|TRBJ1-1
CASRLGMNTEAFF
TGTGCCAGCAGGTTAGGCATGAACACTGAAGCTTTCTTT
>TRBV15|few|-|TRBJ2-3
CATSSSGDTQYF
TGTGCCACCAGCAGTTCCGGGGATACGCAGTATTTT
>TRBV19|few|-|TRBJ1-2
CASSQQGSGYTF
TGTGCCAGTAGTCAGCAGGGTAGTGGCTACACCTTC